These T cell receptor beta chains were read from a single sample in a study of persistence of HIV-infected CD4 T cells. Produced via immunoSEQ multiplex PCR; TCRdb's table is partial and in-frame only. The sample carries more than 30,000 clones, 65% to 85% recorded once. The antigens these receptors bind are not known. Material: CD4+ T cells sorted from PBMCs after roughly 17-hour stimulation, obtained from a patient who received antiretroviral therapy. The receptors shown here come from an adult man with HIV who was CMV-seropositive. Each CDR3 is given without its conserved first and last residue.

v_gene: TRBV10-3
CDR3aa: AISAGLAGGSSYNEQF

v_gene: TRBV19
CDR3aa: ASSIDTQWSSYNEQF

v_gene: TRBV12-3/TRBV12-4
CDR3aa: ASSGGYQPQH

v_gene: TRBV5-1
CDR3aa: ASSVLLAGATIGTDTQY

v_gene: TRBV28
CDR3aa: ASSPPRPRAEAF

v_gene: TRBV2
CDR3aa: ASSLADTQY

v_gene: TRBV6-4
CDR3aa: ASSDRDRGHNQPQH

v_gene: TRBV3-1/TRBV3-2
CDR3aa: ASSRSLDRGFYT

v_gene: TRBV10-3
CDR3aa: AISAPNGGAGANVLT

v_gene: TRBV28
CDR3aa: ASTPDSQVYEQY

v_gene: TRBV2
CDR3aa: ASRTSYEQY

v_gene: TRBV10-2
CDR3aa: ASILAGGRTDTQY

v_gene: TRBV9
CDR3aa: ASSVGQTEAF

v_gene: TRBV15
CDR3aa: ATSGQPRYGYT

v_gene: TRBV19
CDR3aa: ASSNLVAAGAGEKLF

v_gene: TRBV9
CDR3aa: ASSVQGFRTDTQY

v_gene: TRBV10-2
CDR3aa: ASSYGGYNEQF

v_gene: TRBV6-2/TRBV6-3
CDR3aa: ASSWTGLRGANVLT

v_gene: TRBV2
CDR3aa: ASSAPYTRNSGNTIY

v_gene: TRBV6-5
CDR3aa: ASRGQGEQPQH

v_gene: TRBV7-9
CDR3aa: ASSLDPGQNVGSTEAF

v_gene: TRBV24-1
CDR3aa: AVGRRGDSYGYT

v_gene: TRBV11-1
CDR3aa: ASSGIGVYEQY